These 7 T cell receptor beta chains came from one sample sequenced in a study of shared clonotypes between healthy human individuals. Assay: immunoSEQ multiplex PCR; the TCRdb copy retains only in-frame clones and omits some. The sample lists about 190,000 clones, approximately 60% occurring once. The sample was memory CD4+ T cells sorted from blood. Subset: CD45RA-negative fraction. All receptors derive from a man aged 30 to 39 in good health.

This sequence joins TRBV5-1 and TRBJ1-1; D is undetermined. Trimming pared 2 bases from V and 2 bases from J, leaving 7 bases between. The V gene's germline CDR1 is SGHRS and CDR2 YFSETQ. The CDR3 runs 13 residues. CDR3 nucleotide sequence: TGCGCCAGCAGCTTCACCCGCAACACTGAAGCTTTCTTT. It codes for CASSFTRNTEAFF.

V usage is TRBV6-5 and J usage is TRBJ1-5; the D is unclear. CDR1 and CDR2 (germline): MNHEY, SVGAGI. Trimming pared 0 bases from V and 7 bases from J, leaving 4 bases between. CDR3 size: 12 residues. The DNA for the CDR3 is TGTGCCAGCAGTTACTCGGGGCAGCCCCAGCATTTT. Translation gives CASSYSGQPQHF.

This chain uses TRBV10-3 with TRBJ1-5; no definite D call. Per germline, CDR1 ENHRY and CDR2 SYGVKD. With 4 bases removed from V and 5 bases from J, the gap between germline ends came to 6 bases. The CDR3 totals 12 residues. The CDR3 nucleotides are TGTGCCATCAGTGCGGGGTATCAGCCCCAGCATTTT. It translates to CAISAGYQPQHF.

The chain combines TRBV30 with TRBJ1-1; a weak D match, TRBD1 (5 bases). The germline gives CDR1 GTSNPN, CDR2 SVGIG (reference sequence). This CDR3 comprises 16 residues. Between the trimmed V and J ends, which lost 7 bases and 1 base, there was a span of 22 bases. The DNA for the CDR3 is TGTGCCTTGGAACAGGCACCAAGTCTGTCGAACACTGAAGCTTTCTTT. Translating it yields CALEQAPSLSNTEAFF.

The chain joins TRBV28 to TRBJ2-3; D may be TRBD2 (5 bases). The CDR3 extends over 13 amino acids. The germline V gene encodes CDR1 MDHEN and CDR2 SYDVKM. V lost 9 bases and J lost 3, with 13 bases in between. CDR3 sequence reads: CASWTSRTDTQYF. For the CDR3, the DNA is TGTGCCAGTTGGACTTCGAGGACAGATACGCAGTATTTT.

The chain couples TRBV7-6 to TRBJ2-3; TRBD2 matches at 12 bases. Germline trimming cut 4 bases from V and 2 bases from J; bases unmatched to any gene: 4. From germline, CDR1 is SGHVS and CDR2 FNYEAQ. This CDR3 is built from 16 residues. CDR3 loop: CASSSGTSGFTDTQYF. CDR3 nucleotide sequence: TGTGCCAGCAGCTCCGGGACTAGCGGGTTCACAGATACGCAGTATTTT.

This clone was seen a single time. The V and J genes are TRBV7-9 and TRBJ2-7, with TRBD2 matching 7 bases. The length of the CDR3 is 14 residues. Germline V gene data show CDR1 as SEHNR and CDR2 as FQNEAQ (reference sequence). V dropped 4 bases and J dropped 3; count of bases not matched to a gene: 6. CDR3 sequence (DNA): TGTGCCAGCAGCTGGGGGGGAGTCATCTACGAGCAGTACTTC. Its protein product is CASSWGGVIYEQYF.